A single sample is the source of the 29 T cell receptor beta chains below, sequenced in a study of beta chain features in type 1 diabetes. The sequenced template was cDNA made from the entire isolated RNA. The method was immunoSEQ multiplex PCR; TCRdb's version includes in-frame clones alone and lacks a portion of them. The table lists about 620,000 clones, roughly 16% of them singletons. Sequencing was performed on naive CD4+ T cells from blood. The receptors derive from a man aged 18 to 35 in good health.

The chain uses TRBV2 and TRBJ2-7; 9 nucleotides agree with TRBD2. The CDR3 extends over 14 amino acids. Germline CDR1 reads SNHLY; CDR2 reads FYNNEI. With 7 bases clipped from V and 6 bases from J, the junction kept 10 bases outside the gene matches. CDR3 in amino acids: CASKREDFLGEQYF. The CDR3 DNA follows: TGTGCCAGCAAGCGGGAGGATTTTTTGGGCGAGCAGTACTTC. Combining the CDR3 with reference TRBV2 and TRBJ2-7 gives the whole variable domain EPEVTQTPSHQVTQMGQEVILRCVPISNHLYFYWYRQILGQKVEFLVSFYNNEISEKSEIFDDQFSVERPDGSNFTLKIRSTKLEDSAMYFCASKREDFLGEQYFGPGTRLTVT.

This clone was detected a few times. The chain is built from TRBV5-1 and TRBJ2-5; 8 nucleotides match TRBD2. CDR1 SGHRS and CDR2 YFSETQ come from the germline V gene. The CDR3 contains 14 residues. The V segment lost 5 bases and the J segment 4 bases; nucleotides outside the gene matches: 7. As DNA, the CDR3 is TGCGCCAGCAGGATAAGCGGGAGTGTAGAGACCCAGTACTTC. It translates to CASRISGSVETQYF.

This clone was found a few times. The chain recombines TRBV7-2 with TRBJ2-5; TRBD2 agrees at 11 bases. The J segment lost 5 bases and the V segment lost 5 bases, leaving 19 bases of the junction unmatched. This CDR3 has 19 amino acids. Germline CDR1 SGHTA, CDR2 FQGNSA. CDR3 nucleotide sequence: TGTGCCAGCAGCCACTTCCGGACTAGCGGGCTGAGCAACTATGAGACCCAGTACTTC. Its translation: CASSHFRTSGLSNYETQYF.

The J gene is TRBJ1-5, the V gene TRBV18; perhaps TRBD1 as D (6 bases). The CDR3 is 14 amino acids. V gave up 2 bases and J gave up 7 bases, with 12 bases separating them. From germline, CDR1 is KGHSH and CDR2 LQKENI. The DNA of the CDR3 is TGTGCCAGCTCACCAGACCAGGGGTTCCAGCCCCAGCATTTT. Protein: CASSPDQGFQPQHF. The full variable domain, its missing parts supplied by reference TRBV18 and TRBJ1-5, is NAGVMQNPRHLVRRRGQEARLRCSPMKGHSHVYWYRQLPEEGLKFMVYLQKENIIDESGMPKERFSAEFPKEGPSILRIQQVVRGDSAAYFCASSPDQGFQPQHFGDGTRLSIL.

This clone has just a few counts. CDR3 coding DNA: TGCGCCAGCAGCCAAGGACAGGGAATAACCTACGAGCAGTACTTC. It codes for CASSQGQGITYEQYF. The gene calls are TRBV4-3 and TRBJ2-7, with 7 bases aligning to TRBD1. Germline V lookup: CDR1 LGHNA, CDR2 YSLEER. This CDR3 is 15 amino acids long. V gave up 1 base and J gave up 2 bases; unmatched junction bases: 5.

The V and J genes are TRBV11-2 and TRBJ1-2; 8 bases fit TRBD1. Germline trimming cut 7 bases from V and 7 bases from J; bases unmatched to any gene: 14. The CDR3 is 15 residues long. Germline V gives CDR1 SGHAT, CDR2 FQNNGV. This chain's CDR3 is CASNVHGDRGGGYTF. The CDR3 nucleotides are TGTGCCAGCAACGTACACGGCGACAGGGGTGGTGGCTACACCTTC.

This clone was seen more than once but under ten times. V usage is TRBV9 and J usage is TRBJ1-4, with 8 bases lining up with TRBD1. V was clipped by 4 bases and J by 7 bases; unmatched bases: 9. The CDR3 extends over 15 amino acids. Germline CDR1 and CDR2: SGDLS and YYNGEE. CDR3 in DNA: TGTGCCAGCAGCCCCCGGACAGGGTGGAGTGAAAAACTGTTTTTT. Translating gives CASSPRTGWSEKLFF.

The table lists this clone with a few counts. The DNA of the CDR3 is TGTGCCAGCAGTTTAGTTGGGCCTAGTGAGCAGTTCTTC. Protein sequence: CASSLVGPSEQFF. The rearrangement uses TRBV28 and TRBJ2-1, with D unclear. This CDR3 is 13 amino acids long. CDR1 is MDHEN and CDR2 is SYDVKM in the germline V gene. With 2 bases removed from V and 9 bases from J, the gap between germline ends came to 11 bases.

The J gene is TRBJ2-4, the V gene TRBV27; D possibly corresponds to TRBD2 (6 bases). The CDR3 is 17 residues long. Germline assignment: CDR1 MNHEY and CDR2 SMNVEV (reference sequence). V was pared by 5 bases and J by 0 bases, with 17 bases between. Here the CDR3 DNA reads TGTGCCAGCAGTAGGAAGCCTAGCGAGGTAGCCAAAAACATTCAGTACTTC. Protein: CASSRKPSEVAKNIQYF.

The chain has TRBV19 and TRBJ1-1, with 8 nucleotides matching TRBD1. The CDR3 has 13 amino acids. After removal of 5 bases from V and 1 base from J, the junction contained 0 bases not matched to a gene. Germline V gene lookup returns CDR1 LNHDA and CDR2 SQIVND (reference sequence). The CDR3, as DNA: TGTGCCAGTAGTGACAGGGGGAACACTGAAGCTTTCTTT. It codes for CASSDRGNTEAFF.

V gene TRBV4-3 combines with J gene TRBJ1-3; 8 bases match TRBD1. CDR3 length: 14 amino acids. Per the germline V gene, CDR1 is LGHNA and CDR2 is YSLEER. The trim removed 5 bases at V and 0 bases at J, leaving 0 bases unmatched. The DNA of the CDR3 is TGCGCCAGCAGCGACAGGGGCTCTGGAAACACCATATATTTT. It yields the protein CASSDRGSGNTIYF.

This clone was seen a handful of times. This chain connects TRBV18 to TRBJ1-4; 7 bases align to TRBD1. CDR1 is KGHSH, CDR2 LQKENI, per germline. V gave up 3 bases and J gave up 8 bases; unmatched junction bases: 3. The CDR3 has 13 residues. The CDR3 DNA follows: TGTGCCAGCTCACCGTCACAGGGGGAAAAACTGTTTTTT. Amino acids: CASSPSQGEKLFF.

The table lists this clone with a few counts. The CDR3 sequence: CASSTSGANVLTF. For the CDR3, the DNA is TGTGCCAGCTCGACTTCTGGGGCCAACGTCCTGACTTTC. The chain links TRBV25-1 to TRBJ2-6; D ambiguous. This CDR3 region has 13 residues. In germline, CDR1 is MGHDK, CDR2 SYGVNS. The V gene lost 8 bases and the J gene lost 1 base, with 6 bases spanning the gap.

A note on this clone: Other DNA sequences in the same sample also yield this CDR3. The rearrangement uses TRBV9 and TRBJ1-3; D gene uncertain. This CDR3 region has 13 residues. Germline V gene sequence: CDR1 SGDLS, CDR2 YYNGEE. Deletions cut 2 bases from V and 3 bases from J, with 6 bases between. The CDR3 region has the DNA TGTGCCAGCAGCGTGTACGGTGGAAACACCATATATTTT. This encodes CASSVYGGNTIYF.

This clone appeared a few times. The CDR3 sequence is CASGDTGPGNTIYF. CDR3 bases: TGTGCCAGCGGGGACACCGGCCCTGGAAACACCATATATTTT. V usage is TRBV28 and J usage is TRBJ1-3; weak D call: TRBD1 (6 bases). The CDR3 length is 14 residues. Trimming pared 8 bases from V and 2 bases from J, leaving 13 bases between. The V gene's germline CDR1 is MDHEN and CDR2 SYDVKM.

The rearrangement links TRBV7-9 to TRBJ1-2, with 9 bases matching TRBD1. The V gene's germline CDR1 is SEHNR and CDR2 FQNEAQ (reference sequence). The CDR3 totals 14 residues. V was clipped by 3 bases and J by 4 bases; unmatched bases: 3. The CDR3 loop is CASSFGTGSYGYTF. In nucleotides, the CDR3 is TGTGCCAGCAGCTTTGGGACAGGGTCCTATGGCTACACCTTC.

V and J are TRBV10-3 and TRBJ2-2; TRBD2 matches at 9 bases. With V trimmed by 8 bases and J by 3 bases, 7 bases remained unmatched. Germline CDR1 is ENHRY and CDR2 is SYGVKD. CDR3 length: 15 residues. The CDR3: CAIAGGGADTGELFF. The CDR3 bases are TGTGCCATCGCTGGCGGGGGGGCCGACACCGGGGAGCTGTTTTTT.

The genes are TRBV18 and TRBJ2-7, with D possibly matching TRBD1 (6 bases). CDR3 size: 17 residues. Germline V gene lookup returns CDR1 KGHSH and CDR2 LQKENI. The V end lost 0 bases, the J end lost 0 bases, and 15 bases lay between the germline ends. The CDR3 spells CASSPPTETGNSYEQYF. The CDR3 nucleotides are TGTGCCAGCTCACCACCAACGGAAACAGGGAACTCCTACGAGCAGTACTTC.

V is TRBV6-5 and J is TRBJ1-2; unclear D gene. V gave up 0 bases and J gave up 0 bases, with 8 bases separating them. Per germline, CDR1 MNHEY and CDR2 SVGAGI. The CDR3 runs to 15 residues. CDR3 DNA sequence: TGTGCCAGCAGTTACTCGATGCCCACTAACTATGGCTACACCTTC. As protein: CASSYSMPTNYGYTF.

CDR3 region: CASSSSGTGRETQYF. CDR3 nucleotides: TGTGCCAGCAGCTCGTCCGGGACAGGGAGGGAGACCCAGTACTTC. The V and J genes are TRBV7-2 and TRBJ2-5; 9 bases line up with TRBD1. This CDR3 contains 15 residues. Germline-derived CDR1 and CDR2 are SGHTA and FQGNSA. V was clipped by 4 bases and J by 5 bases; unmatched bases: 8.

The rearrangement joins TRBV27 to TRBJ2-3; D remains unclear. V dropped 5 bases and J dropped 6 bases, with 9 bases sitting between them. The CDR3 is made up of 12 amino acids. CDR1 is MNHEY, CDR2 SMNVEV, per germline (reference sequence). CDR3 region: CASSNPRDTQYF. DNA for the CDR3: TGTGCCAGCAGTAACCCCAGGGATACGCAGTATTTT.

This CDR3 is CASSLQGPERTGELFF. Here the CDR3 DNA reads TGTGCCAGCAGCTTACAGGGACCAGAACGGACCGGGGAGCTGTTTTTT. The rearrangement uses TRBV7-9 and TRBJ2-2, with D possibly called TRBD1 or TRBD2 (5 bases each). Germline V gives CDR1 SEHNR, CDR2 FQNEAQ (reference sequence). The ends were cut back, 2 bases at V and 5 bases at J, with 15 bases in the middle. The CDR3 consists of 16 residues.

The chain recombines TRBV5-6 with TRBJ1-2, with TRBD1 as a possible D gene (6 bases). The V and J ends lost 1 base and 6 bases respectively, with 13 bases between them. Germline-derived CDR1 and CDR2 are SGHDT and YYEEEE. CDR3 size: 14 residues. The CDR3 sequence: CASSLISGGNGYTF. The CDR3 DNA reads TGTGCCAGCAGCTTGATATCGGGGGGCAATGGCTACACCTTC.

This clone occurred a few times. This sequence joins TRBV13 and TRBJ2-7; 9 nucleotides match TRBD2. This CDR3 has 15 amino acids. J gave up 2 bases and V 0 bases, and 2 bases lay outside the gene matches. Germline values: CDR1 PRHDT, CDR2 FYEKMQ (reference sequence). The DNA for the CDR3 is TGTGCCAGCAGCTTAGGCCGCGGGGGGGCCTACGAGCAGTACTTC. It encodes CASSLGRGGAYEQYF.

This clone was found once. V and J are TRBV7-9 and TRBJ2-7, with TRBD2 matching 8 bases. The CDR3 totals 15 residues. Trimming at V came to 1 base and at J to 1 base, leaving 3 bases not matched to a gene. The V gene's germline CDR1 is SEHNR and CDR2 FQNEAQ (reference sequence). The CDR3 region is CASSLESGRSYEQYF. CDR3 DNA sequence: TGTGCCAGCAGCTTAGAGAGCGGGAGATCCTACGAGCAGTACTTC. Full variable domain (outside the CDR3, taken from reference TRBV7-9 and TRBJ2-7): DTGVSQNPRHKITKRGQNVTFRCDPISEHNRLYWYRQTLGQGPEFLTYFQNEAQLEKSRLLSDRFSAERPKGSFSTLEIQRTEQGDSAMYLCASSLESGRSYEQYFGPGTRLTVT.

This sequence joins TRBV5-4 and TRBJ1-2; D gene ambiguous. The CDR3 is 14 residues long. Trimming took off 0 bases at V and 5 bases at J, with 11 bases between the two ends. Per germline, CDR1 SGHNT and CDR2 YYREEE (reference sequence). As DNA, the CDR3 is TGTGCCAGCAGCTTGGCCACCGGACTGTATGGCTACACCTTC. Translation gives CASSLATGLYGYTF.

The chain uses TRBV5-1 and TRBJ2-2, with 8 bases aligning to TRBD2. CDR3 length: 16 residues. CDR1 and CDR2 (germline): SGHRS, YFSETQ. Germline trimming cut 1 base from V and 0 bases from J; bases unmatched to any gene: 2. CDR3 in DNA: TGCGCCAGCAGCTTGTGGGGACTAGCGAACACCGGGGAGCTGTTTTTT. Its protein is CASSLWGLANTGELFF.

V gene TRBV4-2 combines with J gene TRBJ2-1, with D possibly being TRBD1 (5 bases). The CDR3 has 16 residues. V lost 0 bases, J lost 0 bases, and 9 bases lay in between. The germline V gene encodes CDR1 LGHNA and CDR2 YNFKEQ. The CDR3 loop reads CASSQDPGNSYNEQFF. CDR3 bases: TGTGCCAGCAGCCAAGACCCAGGGAACTCCTACAATGAGCAGTTCTTC.

The V gene is TRBV14, the J gene TRBJ1-1; D ambiguous. The CDR3 is made up of 15 amino acids. Germline values: CDR1 SGHDN, CDR2 FVKESK. V lost 1 base, J lost 4 bases, and 13 bases lay in between. In DNA form, the CDR3 reads TGTGCCAGCAGCCAAGTAGGGTTTCACCGCACTGAAGCTTTCTTT. Protein sequence: CASSQVGFHRTEAFF.